The T cell receptor (beta chain) under discussion was sequenced for a study of T cells in Graves' hyperthyroidism and ophthalmopathy. RNA transcripts gave rise to amplified TCR beta CDR3 regions. The HTBI set primed first-round TCR CDR3 RT-PCR. TCRdb recomputed calls from the multiplex PCR reads with MiXCR, one row per CDR3 protein. The repertoire has approximately 420,000 distinct CDR3 sequences, roughly 13% of them found once; the top ten carry about 5%. The V end lost 5 bases, the J end lost 5 bases, and 14 bases lay between the germline ends. CDR3 length: 14 residues. Germline CDR1 is PRHDT and CDR2 is FYEKMQ (reference sequence).

The sequencing sample was made of blood. This receptor was obtained from a woman aged 18-29 years with Graves' hyperthyroidism. The chain carries TRBV13 and TRBJ2-3, with D possibly TRBD2 on 7 matching bases. The CDR3 bases are TGTGCCAGCAGCCTCGGACTAGGGGGAGATACGCAGTATTTT. The encoded protein is CASSLGLGGDTQYF. Looking up the rest from reference TRBV13 and TRBJ2-3 gives the full variable domain: AAGVIQSPRHLIKEKRETATLKCYPIPRHDTVYWYQQGPGQDPQFLISFYEKMQSDKGSIPDRFSAQQFSDYHSELNMSSLELGDSALYFCASSLGLGGDTQYFGPGTRLTVL.